These 9 T cell receptor beta chains share one sample of origin, sequenced in a study of PD-1 blockade in mismatch repair-deficient tumors. Sample time point: roughly 10-day in vitro stimulation with candidate mutation-associated neoantigen peptide 1. Sequenced by immunoSEQ multiplex PCR; TCRdb stores in-frame clones only, minus some. The sample contains 8,500 to 10,000 clones, about 90% of which appear only once. Antigens for these TCRs are unknown. The sample consisted of cells cultured in vitro, taken from a patient treated with pembrolizumab. The origin of the receptors is an adult with mismatch repair-deficient cancer.

CDR3 DNA sequence: TGTGCCAGCAGTTTGACAGGGTATGGCTACACCTTC. Its protein product is CASSLTGYGYTF. The rearrangement uses TRBV28 and TRBJ1-2; the match to TRBD1 covers 7 bases. V dropped 3 bases and J dropped 5; count of bases not matched to a gene: 0. The CDR3 sequence is 12 residues long. The germline V gene encodes CDR1 MDHEN and CDR2 SYDVKM.

This chain uses TRBV29-1 with TRBJ1-4, with no clear D. Germline-derived CDR1 and CDR2 are SQVTM and ANQGSEA. The CDR3 spans 12 residues. V lost 4 bases, J lost 4 bases, and 7 bases lay in between. The CDR3 coding sequence is TGCAGCGTTGCACAGATTAATGAAAAACTGTTTTTT. It specifies CSVAQINEKLFF.

The gene calls are TRBV11-2 and TRBJ2-1, with TRBD2 identical over 10 bases. Per the germline V gene, CDR1 is SGHAT and CDR2 is FQNNGV. The V and J ends lost 4 bases and 9 bases, in that order; junction bases with no gene match: 9. This CDR3 is built from 15 residues. In DNA form, the CDR3 reads TGTGCCAGCAGCTCCCGGGCTAGCGGGAGTCCTGAGCAGTTCTTC. Its translation is CASSSRASGSPEQFF.

V and J are TRBV5-1 and TRBJ2-2, with TRBD2 as a possible D gene (5 bases). Germline values: CDR1 SGHRS, CDR2 YFSETQ. The CDR3 has 13 residues. Trimming removed 5 bases at V and 3 bases at J, with 8 bases between. CDR3 nucleotide sequence: TGCGCCAGCAGTCGGCGGGACACCGGGGAGCTGTTTTTT. Residues: CASSRRDTGELFF.

This clone was seen a handful of times. This sequence joins TRBV9 and TRBJ1-5; TRBD1 agrees at 7 bases. Trimming took 4 bases from V and 4 from J; bases not matched to a gene: 8. CDR3 size: 15 residues. In germline, CDR1 is SGDLS, CDR2 YYNGEE. CDR3 in DNA: TGTGCCAGCAGCCCTTCCGGGGACAGAAATCAGCCCCAGCATTTT. This translates into CASSPSGDRNQPQHF.

V and J are TRBV21-1 and TRBJ2-7; the listed D gene, TRBD2, was not tested against the DNA. TRBV21-1 is reported as a pseudogene. CDR3 length: 13 residues. The CDR3 DNA reads as TGTGCCGGCTGTCTGGAGAGCTCCTACGAGCAGTACTTC. Translation: CAGCLESSYEQYF.

The rearrangement joins TRBV5-1 to TRBJ1-1; D call uncertain. The CDR3 consists of 14 residues. Germline V gene sequence: CDR1 SGHRS, CDR2 YFSETQ. Deletions cut 3 bases from V and 1 base from J, with 10 bases between. The CDR3 spells CASSSFTPNTEAFF. The CDR3 nucleotides are TGCGCCAGCAGCTCCTTCACACCGAACACTGAAGCTTTCTTT.

This clone was counted a single time. The V call is TRBV5-1, the J call TRBJ1-4; D unclear. Per the germline V gene, CDR1 is SGHRS and CDR2 is YFSETQ. The CDR3 totals 15 residues. V lost 5 bases, J lost 0 bases, and 11 bases lay in between. In DNA, the CDR3 is TGCGCCAGCAGAGGCACCACGGCAACTAATGAAAAACTGTTTTTT. Protein: CASRGTTATNEKLFF.

The chain joins TRBV6-5 to TRBJ2-1, with a weak D call TRBD2 (5 bases). Trimming stripped 8 bases from V and 9 bases from J, with 14 bases between. The CDR3 covers 12 residues. Germline lookup yields CDR1 MNHEY and CDR2 SVGAGI. The CDR3 DNA sequence: TGTGCCAGCGTCAGTGGGAGCAGTGAGCAGTTCTTC. It encodes CASVSGSSEQFF.